This T cell receptor beta chain is drawn from a study of technical replicates of blood from several donors. Germline V gene lookup returns CDR1 SGHKS and CDR2 YYEKEE (reference sequence). Trimming at V came to 3 bases and at J to 5 bases, leaving 11 bases not matched to a gene. The CDR3 is 15 amino acids. TCRdb keeps only in-frame clones here, not all; method: immunoSEQ multiplex PCR. This repertoire shows 85,000 to 100,000 clones, around 95% found once; its top ten account for over 0.2%. The sequenced material came from T cells isolated from PBMCs. This sequence originates from a human donor in good health. V and J are TRBV5-5 and TRBJ2-7; 7 nucleotides line up with TRBD1. In DNA, the CDR3 is TGTGCCAGCAGCTACCCGGACAGGTTGGGGGACGAGCAGTACTTC. This codes for CASSYPDRLGDEQYF.